This is a list of T cell receptor beta chains from one sample in a study of blood T cell repertoires in COVID-19. Only in-frame clones appear in the TCRdb table, and some are missing; sequencing was by immunoSEQ multiplex PCR. The table includes around 300,000 clones, approximately 91% detected once. The sample taken for sequencing was peripheral blood. The source of these receptors is a middle-aged woman who had recovered from COVID-19. The CDR3 runs from the conserved cysteine through the conserved F or W. Size tells how often a clone was seen (once, few, many) or the class of an expanded clone, and some rows leave it out.

v_gene	j_gene	abundance	CDR3aa
TRBV5-1	TRBJ1-1	NA	CASSILGQNTEAFF
TRBV5-1	TRBJ1-6	NA	CASSPEADSPLHF
TRBV2	TRBJ1-2	NA	CASSEQGGNYGYTF
TRBV15	TRBJ1-2	NA	CATSREQVGGYGYTF
TRBV25-1	TRBJ2-7	once	CAAGLAGEQYF
TRBV30	TRBJ2-1	NA	CAWSVGRGNDEQFF
TRBV10-2	TRBJ1-1	NA	CASSADSNTEAFF
TRBV11-2	TRBJ2-2	once	CASSKGGTGGPGELFF
TRBV30	TRBJ2-2	NA	CAWSVEASGIWALNTGELFF
TRBV2	TRBJ1-3	NA	CASSASGQIGNTIYF
TRBV24-1	TRBJ1-2	NA	CATRAGTGPFGYTF
TRBV11-2	TRBJ2-2	NA	CASVKIQGPGTGELFF
TRBV30	TRBJ1-1	NA	CAWSVLITEAFF
TRBV4-1	TRBJ1-5	few	CASSPTGGNQPQHF
TRBV21-1	TRBJ2-7	NA	CASSIGGTGGFPPYEQYF
TRBV5-8	TRBJ1-4	NA	CASSWGDRGDEKLFF
TRBV5-1	TRBJ1-4	NA	CASTLGQSNEKLFF
TRBV27	TRBJ2-7	NA	CASSLRGGPSYEQYF
TRBV5-4	TRBJ1-2	NA	CASSPATGGYGYTF
TRBV27	TRBJ2-4	NA	CASSPWAGNNKAKNIQYF
TRBV18	TRBJ2-2	NA	CASAPPGVPNTGELFF
TRBV5-5	TRBJ2-1	NA	CASSSELAASYNEQFF
TRBV7-2	TRBJ2-2	NA	CASSLYTAGDSGELFF
TRBV12-2	TRBJ1-5	NA	CASRLSKHRGSNQPQHF
TRBV10-3	TRBJ1-1	NA	CAISEEGQINTEAFF
TRBV27	TRBJ1-1	once	CASSPGQSNTEAFF
TRBV6-5	TRBJ2-5	NA	CASREIETQYF
TRBV6-2/TRBV6-3	TRBJ2-1	NA	CASSSGLTEFF
TRBV5-4	TRBJ2-7	NA	CASSIAVGVSYEQYF
TRBV6-5	TRBJ2-3	NA	CASSYTGQDTDTQYF
TRBV5-1	TRBJ1-6	NA	CASSLEDRSSYNSPLHF
TRBV5-4	TRBJ2-3	NA	CASSPKGAGLAGSDTQYF
TRBV10-3	TRBJ2-7	NA	CAISELASGSYEQYF
TRBV19	TRBJ2-2	NA	CASSIGLSGSNTGELFF
TRBV27	TRBJ1-1	NA	CASSTPRQLRNTEAFF
TRBV5-1	TRBJ2-7	NA	CASSFGAGDEYEQYF
TRBV7-9	TRBJ1-1	few	CASSLTGGSNTEAFF
TRBV4-2	TRBJ2-2	NA	CASSNTGTNTGELFF
TRBV3-1/TRBV3-2	TRBJ2-3	NA	CASSRLAGGTDTQYF
TRBV13	TRBJ2-7	NA	CASSLAGAWGQQNSYEQYF
TRBV19	TRBJ1-1	NA	CASSPGTGTEAFF
TRBV7-8	TRBJ1-4	NA	CASSQVAWDPGTGPNGANEKLFF
TRBV2	TRBJ2-1	NA	CASTSSPGHTYNEQFF
TRBV6-1	TRBJ1-5	once	CASRRDRYSNQPQHF
TRBV28	TRBJ2-1	NA	CASSSLRDRGHNEQFF
TRBV5-1	TRBJ2-7	once	CASTSGSSYEQYF
TRBV18	TRBJ2-7	NA	CASSPRPGVSYEQYF
TRBV7-9	TRBJ2-1	once	CASSLLEGYNEQFF
TRBV27	TRBJ1-1	NA	CASGGPGGPEAFF
TRBV28	TRBJ2-1	NA	CASSPIGTGIGNEQFF
TRBV5-8	TRBJ2-7	NA	CASSWTATSGFSYEQYF
TRBV28	TRBJ1-1	NA	CASSFPTETEAFF
TRBV2	TRBJ1-1	NA	CASSARQGWGTEAFF